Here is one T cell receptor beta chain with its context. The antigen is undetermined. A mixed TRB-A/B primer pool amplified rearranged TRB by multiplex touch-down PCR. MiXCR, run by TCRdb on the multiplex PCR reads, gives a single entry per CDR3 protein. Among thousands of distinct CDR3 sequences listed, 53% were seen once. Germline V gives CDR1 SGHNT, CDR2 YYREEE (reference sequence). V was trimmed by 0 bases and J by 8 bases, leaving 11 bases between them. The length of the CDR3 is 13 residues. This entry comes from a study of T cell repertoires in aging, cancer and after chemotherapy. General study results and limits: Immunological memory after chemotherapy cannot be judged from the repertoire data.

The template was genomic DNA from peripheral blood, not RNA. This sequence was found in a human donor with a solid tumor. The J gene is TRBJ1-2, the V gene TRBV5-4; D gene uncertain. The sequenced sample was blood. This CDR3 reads CASSLDLAGGYTF. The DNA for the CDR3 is TGTGCCAGCAGCTTGGATCTGGCGGGAGGCTACACCTTC.